This T cell receptor beta chain was captured by sequencing in a study of technical replicates of blood from a handful of donors. TCRdb's copy holds only in-frame clones and misses some; the assay was immunoSEQ multiplex PCR. The table has approximately 85,000 clones, 92% seen once. Germline loops: CDR1 LNHDA, CDR2 SQIVND (reference sequence). CDR3 length: 14 amino acids. Losses at the gene ends were 3 bases for V and 3 bases for J; bases not matched to a gene: 2. This chain connects TRBV19 to TRBJ2-7; 10 bases match TRBD1. The origin of this receptor is a human donor in good health. The sample was T cells isolated from PBMCs. The CDR3 nucleotides are TGTGCCAGTAGTATTGGACAGGGGGTCTACGAGCAGTACTTC. Translated: CASSIGQGVYEQYF. The whole variable domain, filled in from reference TRBV19 and TRBJ2-7, reads DGGITQSPKYLFRKEGQNVTLSCEQNLNHDAMYWYRQDPGQGLRLIYYSQIVNDFQKGDIAEGYSVSREKKESFPLTVTSAQKNPTAFYLCASSIGQGVYEQYFGPGTRLTVT.